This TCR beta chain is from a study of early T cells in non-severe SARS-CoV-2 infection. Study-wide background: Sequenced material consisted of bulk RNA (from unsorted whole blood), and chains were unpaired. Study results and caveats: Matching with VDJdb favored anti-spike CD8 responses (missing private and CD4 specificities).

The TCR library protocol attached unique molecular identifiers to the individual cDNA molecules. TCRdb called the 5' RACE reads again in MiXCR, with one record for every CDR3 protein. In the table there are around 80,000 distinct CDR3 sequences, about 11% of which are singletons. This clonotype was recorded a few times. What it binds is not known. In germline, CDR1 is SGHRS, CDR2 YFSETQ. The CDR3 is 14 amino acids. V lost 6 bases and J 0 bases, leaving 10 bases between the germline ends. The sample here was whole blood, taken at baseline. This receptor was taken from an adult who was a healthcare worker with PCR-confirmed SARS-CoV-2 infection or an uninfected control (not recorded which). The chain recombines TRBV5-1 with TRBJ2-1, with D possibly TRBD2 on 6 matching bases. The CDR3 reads CASTPGSSYNEQFF. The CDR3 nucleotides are TGCGCCAGCACCCCCGGGAGCTCCTACAATGAGCAGTTCTTC.